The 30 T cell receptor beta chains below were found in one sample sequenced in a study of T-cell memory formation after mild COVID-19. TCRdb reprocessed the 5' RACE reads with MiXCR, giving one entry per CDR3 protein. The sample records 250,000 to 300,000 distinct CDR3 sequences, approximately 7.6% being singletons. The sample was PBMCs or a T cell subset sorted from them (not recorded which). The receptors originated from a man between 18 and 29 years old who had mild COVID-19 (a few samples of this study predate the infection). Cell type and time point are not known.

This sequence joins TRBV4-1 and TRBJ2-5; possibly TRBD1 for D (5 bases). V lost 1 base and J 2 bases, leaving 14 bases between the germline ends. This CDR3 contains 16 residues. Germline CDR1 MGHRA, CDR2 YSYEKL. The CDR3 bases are TGCGCCAGCAGCCAAGTAGGGGCTAGGGGACAAGAGACCCAGTACTTC. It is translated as CASSQVGARGQETQYF.

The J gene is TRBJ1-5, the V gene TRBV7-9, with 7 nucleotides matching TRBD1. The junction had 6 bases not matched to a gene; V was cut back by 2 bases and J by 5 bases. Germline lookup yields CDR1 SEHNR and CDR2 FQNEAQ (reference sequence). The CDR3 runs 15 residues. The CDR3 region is CASSLSTGWDQPQHF. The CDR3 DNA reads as TGTGCCAGCAGCTTATCGACAGGGTGGGATCAGCCCCAGCATTTT.

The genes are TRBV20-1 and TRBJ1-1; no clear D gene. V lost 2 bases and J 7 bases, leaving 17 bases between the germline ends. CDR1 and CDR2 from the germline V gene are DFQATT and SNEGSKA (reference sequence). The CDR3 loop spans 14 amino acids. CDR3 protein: CSARPHPRGDEAFF. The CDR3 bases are TGCAGTGCTAGACCCCACCCCCGCGGGGATGAAGCTTTCTTT.

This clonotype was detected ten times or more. The DNA of the CDR3 is TGTGCCAGCAGACCCCGAGGTCGGGGGTTAAGCTCCTATAATTCACCCCTCCACTTT. Amino acid sequence: CASRPRGRGLSSYNSPLHF. This chain joins TRBV27 and TRBJ1-6, with a weak D call TRBD1 (5 bases). The CDR3 is 19 amino acids. Germline values: CDR1 MNHEY, CDR2 SMNVEV (reference sequence). V lost 6 bases to trimming and J lost 0 bases, with 21 bases between them.

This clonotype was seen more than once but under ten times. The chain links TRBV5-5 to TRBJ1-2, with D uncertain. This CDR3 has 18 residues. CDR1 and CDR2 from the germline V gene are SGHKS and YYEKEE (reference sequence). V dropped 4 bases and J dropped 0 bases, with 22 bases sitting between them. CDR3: CASSGPRSFSPSNYGYTF. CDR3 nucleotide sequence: TGTGCCAGCAGCGGGCCGCGGTCCTTCTCCCCCTCTAACTATGGCTACACCTTC.

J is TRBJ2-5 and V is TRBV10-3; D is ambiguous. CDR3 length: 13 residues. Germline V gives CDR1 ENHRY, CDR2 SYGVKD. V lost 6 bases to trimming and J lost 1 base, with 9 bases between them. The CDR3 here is CAIRGSIQETQYF. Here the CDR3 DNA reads TGTGCCATCAGGGGCAGCATCCAAGAGACCCAGTACTTC.

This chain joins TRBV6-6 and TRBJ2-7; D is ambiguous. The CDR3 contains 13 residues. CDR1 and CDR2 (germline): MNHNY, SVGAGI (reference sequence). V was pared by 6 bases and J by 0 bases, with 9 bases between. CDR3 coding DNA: TGTGCCAGCAGCCGGACCGACTCCTACGAGCAGTACGTC. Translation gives CASSRTDSYEQYV.

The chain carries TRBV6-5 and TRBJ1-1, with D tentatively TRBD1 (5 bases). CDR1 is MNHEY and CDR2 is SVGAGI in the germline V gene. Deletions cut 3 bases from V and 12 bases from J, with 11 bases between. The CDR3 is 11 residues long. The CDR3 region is CASSYGGETFF. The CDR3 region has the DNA TGTGCCAGCAGTTATGGGGGAGAAACTTTCTTT.

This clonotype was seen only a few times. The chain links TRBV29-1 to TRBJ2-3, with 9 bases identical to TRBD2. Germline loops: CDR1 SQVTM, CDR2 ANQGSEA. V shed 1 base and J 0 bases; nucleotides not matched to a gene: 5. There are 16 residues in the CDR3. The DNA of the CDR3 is TGCAGCGTTGAAGGGGTAGCGGGGGAAAGCACAGATACGCAGTATTTT. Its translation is CSVEGVAGESTDTQYF.

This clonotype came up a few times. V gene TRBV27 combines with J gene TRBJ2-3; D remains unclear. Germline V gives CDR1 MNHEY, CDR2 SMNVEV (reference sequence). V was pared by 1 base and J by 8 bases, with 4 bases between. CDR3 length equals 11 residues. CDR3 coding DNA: TGTGCCAGCAGTTTATACGGTACGCAGTATTTT. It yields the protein CASSLYGTQYF.

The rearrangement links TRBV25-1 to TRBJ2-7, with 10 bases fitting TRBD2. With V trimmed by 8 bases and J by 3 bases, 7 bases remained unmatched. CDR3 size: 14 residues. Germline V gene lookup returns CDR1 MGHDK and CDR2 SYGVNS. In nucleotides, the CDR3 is TGTGCCAGCGTCAAAGCGGGGGGGCTCTACGAGCAGTACTTC. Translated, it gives CASVKAGGLYEQYF.

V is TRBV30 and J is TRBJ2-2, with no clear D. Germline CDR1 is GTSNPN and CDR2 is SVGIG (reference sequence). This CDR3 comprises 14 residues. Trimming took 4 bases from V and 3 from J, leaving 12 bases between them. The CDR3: CAWNPDHYTGELFF. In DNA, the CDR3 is TGTGCCTGGAACCCCGATCACTACACCGGGGAGCTGTTTTTT.

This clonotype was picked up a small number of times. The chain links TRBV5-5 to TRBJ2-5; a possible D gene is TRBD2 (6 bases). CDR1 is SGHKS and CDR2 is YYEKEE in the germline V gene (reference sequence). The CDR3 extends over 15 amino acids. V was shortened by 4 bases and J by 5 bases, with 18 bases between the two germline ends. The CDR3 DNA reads TGTGCCAGCAGCCTAGGGGACTTGGCCCGGGAGACCCAGTACTTC. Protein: CASSLGDLARETQYF.

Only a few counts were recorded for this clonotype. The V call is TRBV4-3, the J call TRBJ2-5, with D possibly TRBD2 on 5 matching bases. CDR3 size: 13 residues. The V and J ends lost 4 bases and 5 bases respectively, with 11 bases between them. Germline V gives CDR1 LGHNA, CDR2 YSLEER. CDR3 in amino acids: CASSRRTGETQYF. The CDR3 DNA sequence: TGCGCCAGCAGCCGCCGAACGGGGGAGACCCAGTACTTC.

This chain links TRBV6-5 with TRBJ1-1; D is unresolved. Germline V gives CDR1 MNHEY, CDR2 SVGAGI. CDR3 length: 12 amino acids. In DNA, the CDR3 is TGTGTCTCCTACGCTCCAGGCACTGAAGCTTTCTTT. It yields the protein CVSYAPGTEAFF.

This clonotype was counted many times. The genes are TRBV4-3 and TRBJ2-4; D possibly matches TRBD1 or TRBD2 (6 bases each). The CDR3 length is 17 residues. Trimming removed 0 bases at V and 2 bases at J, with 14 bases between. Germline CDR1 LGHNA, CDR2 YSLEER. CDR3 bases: TGCGCCAGCAGCCAAGATTGGGGGGCGCTTACCAAAAACATTCAGTACTTC. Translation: CASSQDWGALTKNIQYF.

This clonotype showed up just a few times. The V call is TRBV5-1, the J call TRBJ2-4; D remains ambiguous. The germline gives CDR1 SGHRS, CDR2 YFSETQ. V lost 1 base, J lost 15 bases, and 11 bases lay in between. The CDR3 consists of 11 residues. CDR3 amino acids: CASSLYDLGYF. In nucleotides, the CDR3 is TGCGCCAGCAGCTTGTATGACTTAGGGTACTTC. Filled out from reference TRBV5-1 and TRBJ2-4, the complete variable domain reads KAGVTQTPRYLIKTRGQQVTLSCSPISGHRSVSWYQQTPGQGLQFLFEYFSETQRNKGNFPGRFSGRQFSNSRSEMNVSTLELGDSALYLCASSLYDLGYFGAGTRLSVL.

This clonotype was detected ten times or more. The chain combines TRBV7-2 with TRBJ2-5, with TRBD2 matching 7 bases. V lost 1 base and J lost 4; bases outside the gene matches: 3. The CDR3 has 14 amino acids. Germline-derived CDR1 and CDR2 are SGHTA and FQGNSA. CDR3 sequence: CASSLVTGGETQYF. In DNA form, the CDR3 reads TGTGCCAGCAGCTTAGTCACGGGAGGAGAGACCCAGTACTTC.

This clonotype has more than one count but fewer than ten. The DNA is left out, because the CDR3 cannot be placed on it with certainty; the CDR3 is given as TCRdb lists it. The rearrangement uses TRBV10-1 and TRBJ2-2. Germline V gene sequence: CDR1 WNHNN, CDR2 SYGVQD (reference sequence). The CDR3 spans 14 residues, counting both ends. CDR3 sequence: CASSEGPTPGSCFF.

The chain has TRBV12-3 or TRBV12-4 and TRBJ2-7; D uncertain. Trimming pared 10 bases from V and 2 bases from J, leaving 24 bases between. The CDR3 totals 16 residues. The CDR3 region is CATPAYTDNPPYEQYF. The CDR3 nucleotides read TGTGCCACCCCAGCTTATACTGACAACCCGCCCTACGAGCAGTACTTC.

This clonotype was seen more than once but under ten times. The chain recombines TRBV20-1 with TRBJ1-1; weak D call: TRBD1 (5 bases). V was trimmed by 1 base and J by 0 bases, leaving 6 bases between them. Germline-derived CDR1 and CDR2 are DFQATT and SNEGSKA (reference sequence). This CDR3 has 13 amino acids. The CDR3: CSARAGMNTEAFF. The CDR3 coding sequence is TGCAGTGCTAGAGCAGGGATGAACACTGAAGCTTTCTTT.

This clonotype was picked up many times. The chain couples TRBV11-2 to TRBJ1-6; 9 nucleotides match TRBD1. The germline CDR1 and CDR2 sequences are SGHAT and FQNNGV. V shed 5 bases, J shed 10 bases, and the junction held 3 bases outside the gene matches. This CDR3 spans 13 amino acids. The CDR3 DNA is TGTGCCAGCAGCCCGACAGGGGGATCACCCCTCCACTTT. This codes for CASSPTGGSPLHF. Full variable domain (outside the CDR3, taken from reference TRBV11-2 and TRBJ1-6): EAGVAQSPRYKIIEKRQSVAFWCNPISGHATLYWYQQILGQGPKLLIQFQNNGVVDDSQLPKDRFSAERLKGVDSTLKIQPAKLEDSAVYLCASSPTGGSPLHFGNGTRLTVT.

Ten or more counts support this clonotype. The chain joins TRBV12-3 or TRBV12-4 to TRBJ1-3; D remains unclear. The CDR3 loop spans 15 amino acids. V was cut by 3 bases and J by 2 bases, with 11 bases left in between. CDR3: CASSLLAGTGNTIYF. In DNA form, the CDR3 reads TGTGCCAGCAGTTTGTTGGCCGGCACTGGAAACACCATATATTTT.

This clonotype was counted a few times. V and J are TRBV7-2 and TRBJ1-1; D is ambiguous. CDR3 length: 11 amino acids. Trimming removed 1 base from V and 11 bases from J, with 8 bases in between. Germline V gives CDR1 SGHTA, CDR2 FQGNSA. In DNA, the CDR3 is TGTGCCAGCAGCTTAGGAACGGTTGCTTTCTTT. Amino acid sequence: CASSLGTVAFF. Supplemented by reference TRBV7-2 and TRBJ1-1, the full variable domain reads GAGVSQSPSNKVTEKGKDVELRCDPISGHTALYWYRQSLGQGLEFLIYFQGNSAPDKSGLPSDRFSAERTGGSVSTLTIQRTQQEDSAVYLCASSLGTVAFFGQGTRLTVV.

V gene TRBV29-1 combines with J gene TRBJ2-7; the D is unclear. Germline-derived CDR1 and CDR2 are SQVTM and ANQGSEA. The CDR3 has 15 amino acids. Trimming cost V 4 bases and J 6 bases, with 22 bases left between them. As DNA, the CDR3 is TGCAGCGTTGCCTATACGTTAAGAACGCTTGGCGAGCAGTACTTC. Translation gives CSVAYTLRTLGEQYF.

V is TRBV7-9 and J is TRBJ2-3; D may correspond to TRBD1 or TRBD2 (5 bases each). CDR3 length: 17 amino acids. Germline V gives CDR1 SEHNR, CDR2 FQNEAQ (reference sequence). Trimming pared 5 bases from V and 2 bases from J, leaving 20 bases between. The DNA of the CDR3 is TGTGCCAGCAGCCCGCTTCTGGGGGTGTTTAACACAGATACGCAGTATTTT. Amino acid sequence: CASSPLLGVFNTDTQYF.

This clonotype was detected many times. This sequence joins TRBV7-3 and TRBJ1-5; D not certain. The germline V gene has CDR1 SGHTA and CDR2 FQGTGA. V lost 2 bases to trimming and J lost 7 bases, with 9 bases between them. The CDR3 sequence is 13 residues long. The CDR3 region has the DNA TGTGCCAGCAGCTTAGGGGTAGGGCAGCCCCAGCATTTT. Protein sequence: CASSLGVGQPQHF. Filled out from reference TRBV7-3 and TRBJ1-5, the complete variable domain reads GAGVSQTPSNKVTEKGKYVELRCDPISGHTALYWYRQSLGQGPEFLIYFQGTGAADDSGLPNDRFFAVRPEGSVSTLKIQRTERGDSAVYLCASSLGVGQPQHFGDGTRLSIL.

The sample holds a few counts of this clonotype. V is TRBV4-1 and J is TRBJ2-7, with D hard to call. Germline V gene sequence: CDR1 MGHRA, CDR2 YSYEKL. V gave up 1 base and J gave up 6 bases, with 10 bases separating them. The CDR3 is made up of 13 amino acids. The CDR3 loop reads CASSQVNGFEQYF. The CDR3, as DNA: TGCGCCAGCAGCCAAGTTAACGGGTTCGAGCAGTACTTC.

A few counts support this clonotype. CDR3 bases: TGTGCCAGCAGCTTAGGAGGTGGCGCGGGAAATCAGCCCCAGCATTTT. This gives the protein CASSLGGGAGNQPQHF. The chain joins TRBV7-2 to TRBJ1-5; unclear D gene. The length of the CDR3 is 16 residues. Trimming stripped 1 base from V and 4 bases from J, with 14 bases between. Germline V lookup: CDR1 SGHTA, CDR2 FQGNSA.

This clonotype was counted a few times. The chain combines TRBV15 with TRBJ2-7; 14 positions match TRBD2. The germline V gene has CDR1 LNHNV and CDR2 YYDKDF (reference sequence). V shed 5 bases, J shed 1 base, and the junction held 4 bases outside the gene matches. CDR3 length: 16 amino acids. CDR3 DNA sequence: TGTGCCACCAGCGGAGGACTAGCGGGGGGTTCCTACGAGCAGTACTTC. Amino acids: CATSGGLAGGSYEQYF. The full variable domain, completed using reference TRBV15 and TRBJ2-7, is DAMVIQNPRYQVTQFGKPVTLSCSQTLNHNVMYWYQQKSSQAPKLLFHYYDKDFNNEADTPDNFQSRRPNTSFCFLDIRSPGLGDTAMYLCATSGGLAGGSYEQYFGPGTRLTVT.